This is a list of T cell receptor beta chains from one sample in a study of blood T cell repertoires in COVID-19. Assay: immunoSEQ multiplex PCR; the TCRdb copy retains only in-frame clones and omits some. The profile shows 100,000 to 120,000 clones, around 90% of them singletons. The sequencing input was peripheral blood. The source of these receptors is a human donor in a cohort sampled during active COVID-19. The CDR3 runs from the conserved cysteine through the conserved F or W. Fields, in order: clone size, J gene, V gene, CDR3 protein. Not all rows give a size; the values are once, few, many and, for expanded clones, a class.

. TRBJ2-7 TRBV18 CASSPDSTYEQYF
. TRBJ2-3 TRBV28 CASSLQAGGADTQYF
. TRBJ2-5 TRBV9 CASSAGLAGGEETQYF
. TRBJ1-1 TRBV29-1 CSVDHPSAGGWRNTEAFF
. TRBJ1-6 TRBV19 CASSIPRTGGAPLHF
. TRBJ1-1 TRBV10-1 CASSGNRHMNTEAFF
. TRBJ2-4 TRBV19 CASMNRDTLLAKNIQYF
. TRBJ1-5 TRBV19 CASARGRGGNQPQHF
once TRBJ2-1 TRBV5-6 CASSSGRTTYNEQFF
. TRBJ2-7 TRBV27 CASSSATSLDEQYF
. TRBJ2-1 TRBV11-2 CASSLGFRSGRGGNEQFF
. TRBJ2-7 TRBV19 CASSTTRDRGRLEQYF
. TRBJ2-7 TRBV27 CASSLNSGYEQYF
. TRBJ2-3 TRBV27 CASRSGGAVYTQYF
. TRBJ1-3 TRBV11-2 CASSLDSAGSGNTIYF
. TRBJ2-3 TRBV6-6 CASSYEGVSDTQYF
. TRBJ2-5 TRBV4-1 CASSQKQGTSGLGTQYF
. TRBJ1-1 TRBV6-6 CASSYPGQPTEAFF
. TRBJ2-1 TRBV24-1 CATSGQTQSYNEQFF
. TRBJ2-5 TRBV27 CASSLRTSGGAHQETQYF